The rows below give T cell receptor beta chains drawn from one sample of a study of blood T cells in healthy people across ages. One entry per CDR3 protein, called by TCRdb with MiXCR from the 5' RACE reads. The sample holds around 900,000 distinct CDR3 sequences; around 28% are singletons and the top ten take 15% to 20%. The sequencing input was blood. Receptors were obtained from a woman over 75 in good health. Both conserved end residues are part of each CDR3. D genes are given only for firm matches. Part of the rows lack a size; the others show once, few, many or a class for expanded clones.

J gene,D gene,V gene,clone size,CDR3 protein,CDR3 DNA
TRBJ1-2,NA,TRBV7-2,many,CASSLTTDGYTF,TGTGCCAGCAGCCTAACCACGGATGGCTACACCTTC
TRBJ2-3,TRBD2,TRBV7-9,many,CASSPDLERGSSTDTQYF,TGTGCCAGCAGCCCGGACCTTGAGCGGGGGAGCAGCACAGATACGCAGTATTTT
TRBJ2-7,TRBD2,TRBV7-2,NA,CASSPGTSVEQYF,TGTGCCAGCAGCCCCGGGACTAGTGTCGAGCAGTACTTC
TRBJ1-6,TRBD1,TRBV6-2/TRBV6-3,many,CASSFLLTGNVSPLHF,TGTGCCAGCAGTTTTCTCCTGACAGGGAATGTTTCACCCCTCCACTTT
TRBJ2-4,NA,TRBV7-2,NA,CASSRYTTGEPFKNIQYF,TGTGCCAGCAGCCGATACACGACGGGGGAACCCTTCAAAAACATTCAGTACTTC
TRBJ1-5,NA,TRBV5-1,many,CASSRAPGEPQHF,TGCGCCAGCAGCCGGGCTCCGGGAGAGCCCCAGCATTTT
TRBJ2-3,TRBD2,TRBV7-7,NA,CASSLGVAGATDTQYF,TGTGCCAGCAGCTTAGGGGTAGCGGGGGCTACAGATACGCAGTATTTT
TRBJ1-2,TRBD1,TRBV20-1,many,CSAGTGGIYGYTF,TGCAGCGCTGGGACAGGGGGCATCTATGGCTACACCTTC
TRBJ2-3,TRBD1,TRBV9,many,CASSVWDRGSTDTQYF,TGTGCCAGCAGCGTTTGGGACAGGGGATCCACAGATACGCAGTATTTT
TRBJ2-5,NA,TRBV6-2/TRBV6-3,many,CASSYSIRDSRFQETQYF,TGTGCCAGCAGTTACTCCATACGGGACTCGAGATTTCAAGAGACCCAGTACTTC
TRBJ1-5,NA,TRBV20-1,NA,CSARAGGSSNQPQHF,TGCAGTGCTAGGGCGGGGGGTAGTAGCAATCAGCCCCAGCATTTT
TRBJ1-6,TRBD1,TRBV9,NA,CASSERDRVYNSPLHF,TGTGCCAGCAGCGAGCGTGACAGGGTCTATAATTCACCCCTCCACTTT
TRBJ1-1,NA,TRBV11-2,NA,CASSLGAASTEAFF,TGTGCCAGCAGCTTAGGGGCAGCCAGCACTGAAGCTTTCTTT
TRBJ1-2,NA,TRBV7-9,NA,CASNGEYGYTF,TGTGCCAGCAACGGAGAATATGGCTACACCTTC
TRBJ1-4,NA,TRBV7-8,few,CASSLGPGSSTNEKLFF,TGTGCCAGCAGCTTAGGGCCGGGGTCTTCAACTAATGAAAAACTGTTTTTT
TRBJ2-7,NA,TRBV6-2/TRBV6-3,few,CASSYLGDYEQYF,TGTGCCAGCAGTTACCTGGGGGACTACGAGCAGTACTTC
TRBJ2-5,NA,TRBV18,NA,CASSPGNLGDFDEQYF,TGTGCCAGCTCACCAGGAAATTTGGGGGATTTTGATGAGCAGTACTTC
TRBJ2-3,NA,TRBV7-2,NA,CASSFQRTSTDTQYF,TGTGCCAGCAGCTTTCAGAGAACTAGCACAGATACGCAGTATTTT
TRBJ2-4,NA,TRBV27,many,CASHQGPRGEGAKNIQYF,TGTGCCAGCCATCAGGGCCCCAGGGGAGAAGGGGCCAAAAACATTCAGTACTTC
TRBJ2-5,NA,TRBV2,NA,CAGRLGEETQYF,TGTGCCGGCCGACTAGGGGAAGAGACCCAGTACTTC
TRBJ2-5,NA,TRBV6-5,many,CASSYSALVTRETQYF,TGTGCCAGCAGTTACTCGGCGTTGGTCACCCGGGAGACCCAGTACTTC
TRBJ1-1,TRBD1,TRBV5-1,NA,CASSLEGQGGSEAFF,TGCGCCAGCAGCTTGGAGGGACAGGGGGGTTCTGAAGCTTTCTTT
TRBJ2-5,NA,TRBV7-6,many,CASSYGQRETQYF,TGTGCCAGCAGCTATGGGCAACGAGAGACCCAGTACTTC
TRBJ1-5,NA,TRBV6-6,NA,CAGSIGRARDQPQHF,TGTGCCGGCAGTATCGGCAGGGCGAGGGATCAGCCCCAGCATTTT
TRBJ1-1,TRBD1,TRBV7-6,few,CASSPTGGRNTEAFF,TGTGCCAGCAGCCCCACAGGGGGCCGGAACACTGAAGCTTTCTTT
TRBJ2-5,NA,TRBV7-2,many,CASSLSASQETQYF,TGTGCCAGCAGCTTATCGGCTAGCCAGGAGACCCAGTACTTC
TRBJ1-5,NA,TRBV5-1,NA,CASSPAPVSNQPQHF,TGCGCCAGCAGCCCGGCCCCCGTCAGCAATCAGCCCCAGCATTTT
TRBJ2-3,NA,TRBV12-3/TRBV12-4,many,CASSFGSPRADTQYF,TGTGCCAGCAGTTTCGGCAGCCCTAGAGCAGATACGCAGTATTTT
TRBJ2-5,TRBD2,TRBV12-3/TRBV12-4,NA,CASSPGLEYQETQYF,TGTGCCAGCAGCCCGGGACTAGAGTACCAAGAGACCCAGTACTTC
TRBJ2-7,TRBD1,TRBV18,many,CASLLSQGANEQYF,TGTGCCAGCCTCCTCTCGCAGGGGGCTAACGAGCAGTACTTC
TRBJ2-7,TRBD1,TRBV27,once,CASRGQDYEQYF,TGTGCCAGCAGGGGACAGGACTACGAGCAGTACTTC
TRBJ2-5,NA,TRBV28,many,CASSRRGGQETQYF,TGTGCCAGCAGTAGAAGGGGTGGACAAGAGACCCAGTACTTC
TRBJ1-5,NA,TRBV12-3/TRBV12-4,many,CASSLTGRASQPQHF,TGTGCCAGCAGTTTAACGGGACGGGCATCCCAGCCCCAGCATTTT
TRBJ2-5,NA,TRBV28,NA,CASMGTGIETQYF,TGTGCCAGCATGGGAACAGGGATCGAGACCCAGTACTTC
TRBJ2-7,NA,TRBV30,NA,CAWILPVGPTDVSEQYF,TGTGCCTGGATTCTCCCCGTTGGGCCAACAGACGTGTCCGAGCAGTACTTC
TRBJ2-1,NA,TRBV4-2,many,CASSHVGEGSYNEQFF,TGTGCCAGCAGCCATGTAGGTGAGGGCTCCTACAATGAGCAGTTCTTC
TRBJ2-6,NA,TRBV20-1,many,CSARRTTGANVLTF,TGCAGTGCTAGAAGGACAACTGGGGCCAACGTCCTGACTTTC
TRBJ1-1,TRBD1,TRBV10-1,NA,CASSRQGGYMNTEAFF,TGCGCCAGCAGCCGACAGGGGGGTTACATGAACACTGAAGCTTTCTTT
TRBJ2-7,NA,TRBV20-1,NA,CSARKGQGTYEQYF,TGCAGTGCTAGAAAGGGCCAGGGCACCTACGAGCAGTACTTC
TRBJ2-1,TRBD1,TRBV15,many,CATSPRGTGSYNEQFF,TGTGCCACCAGCCCCCGAGGGACAGGGTCCTACAATGAGCAGTTCTTC
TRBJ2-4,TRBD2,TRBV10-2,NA,CASTIAGGAENIQYF,TGCGCCAGCACCATAGCGGGGGGGGCTGAAAACATTCAGTACTTC
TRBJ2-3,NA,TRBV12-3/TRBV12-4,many,CASSSGSGKADTQYF,TGTGCCAGCAGTTCGGGTTCAGGGAAGGCAGATACGCAGTATTTT
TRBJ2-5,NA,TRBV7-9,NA,CASSFGSSRETQYF,TGTGCCAGCAGCTTTGGTTCTAGCAGGGAGACCCAGTACTTC
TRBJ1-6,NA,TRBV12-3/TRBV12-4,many,CASSSRGDNSPLHF,TGTGCCAGCAGTTCTCGGGGAGATAATTCACCCCTCCACTTT
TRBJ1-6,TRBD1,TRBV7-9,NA,CASSSQGEVSPLHF,TGTGCCAGCAGCTCGCAGGGGGAAGTTTCACCCCTCCACTTT
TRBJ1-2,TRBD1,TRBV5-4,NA,CASSRGQEVGSYTF,TGTGCCAGCAGCAGGGGGCAGGAAGTTGGAAGCTACACCTTC
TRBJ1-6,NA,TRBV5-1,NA,CASSLDVLPPYNSPLHF,TGCGCCAGCAGCTTGGATGTCCTCCCCCCCTATAATTCACCCCTCCACTTT
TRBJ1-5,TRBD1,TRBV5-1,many,CASSQTGGQNQPQHF,TGCGCCAGCAGCCAGACAGGGGGCCAGAATCAGCCCCAGCATTTT
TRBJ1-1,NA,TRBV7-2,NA,CASSLNGRVNTEAFF,TGTGCCAGCAGCTTAAATGGCAGGGTTAACACTGAAGCTTTCTTT
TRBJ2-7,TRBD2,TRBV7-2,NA,CASSPLAGGPDEQYF,TGTGCCAGCAGCCCTCTAGCGGGGGGGCCGGACGAGCAGTACTTC
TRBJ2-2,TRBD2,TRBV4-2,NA,CASSLGTSGANTGELFF,TGTGCCAGCAGCCTCGGGACTAGCGGGGCGAACACCGGGGAGCTGTTTTTT
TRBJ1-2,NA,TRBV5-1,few,CASRTTANYGYTF,TGCGCCAGCAGGACGACAGCTAACTATGGCTACACCTTC
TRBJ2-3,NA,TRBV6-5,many,CASSHGTRTDTQYF,TGTGCCAGCAGCCACGGGACTCGCACAGATACGCAGTATTTT
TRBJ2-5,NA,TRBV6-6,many,CASSPGTFLYF,TGTGCCAGCAGCCCCGGGACCTTTCTGTACTTC
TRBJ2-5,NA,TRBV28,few,CASSLRLETQYF,TGTGCCAGCAGTTTGCGTCTAGAGACCCAGTACTTC